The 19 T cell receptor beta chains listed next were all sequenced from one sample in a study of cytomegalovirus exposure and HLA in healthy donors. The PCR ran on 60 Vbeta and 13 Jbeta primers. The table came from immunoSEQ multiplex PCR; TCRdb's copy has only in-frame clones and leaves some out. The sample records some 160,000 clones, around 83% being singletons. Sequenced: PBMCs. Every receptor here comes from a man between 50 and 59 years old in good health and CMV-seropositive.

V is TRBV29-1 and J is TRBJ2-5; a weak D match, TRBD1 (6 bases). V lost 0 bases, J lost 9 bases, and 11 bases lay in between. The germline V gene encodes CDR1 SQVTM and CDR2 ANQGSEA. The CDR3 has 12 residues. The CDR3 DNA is TGCAGCGTTGAAGAGTCCCCAGGGGCCCAGTACTTC. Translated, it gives CSVEESPGAQYF.

CDR3 protein: CASSAIAGGISYEQYF. In DNA form, the CDR3 reads TGTGCCAGCAGCGCCATAGCGGGGGGAATCTCCTACGAGCAGTACTTC. The chain has TRBV7-3 and TRBJ2-7; 10 nucleotides match TRBD2. Germline lookup yields CDR1 SGHTA and CDR2 FQGTGA. The CDR3 sequence is 16 residues long. The V and J ends lost 5 bases and 0 bases, in that order; junction bases with no gene match: 7.

This CDR3 is CASSFRGSYSPLHF. CDR3 bases: TGTGCCAGCAGCTTCAGGGGCTCCTATTCACCCCTCCACTTT. The chain links TRBV11-2 to TRBJ1-6; TRBD1 is a possible D gene (6 bases). The CDR3 covers 14 residues. CDR1 SGHAT and CDR2 FQNNGV come from the germline V gene. With 3 bases removed from V and 8 bases from J, the gap between germline ends came to 11 bases.

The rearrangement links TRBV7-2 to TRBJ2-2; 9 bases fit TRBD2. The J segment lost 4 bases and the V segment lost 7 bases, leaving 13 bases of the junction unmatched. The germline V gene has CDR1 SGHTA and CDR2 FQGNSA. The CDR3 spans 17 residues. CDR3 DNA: TGTGCCAGCACAAAAATTCGCGGGAGGGGGGGCACCGGGGAGCTGTTTTTT. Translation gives CASTKIRGRGGTGELFF.

CDR3 sequence: CASSEVGQGAYEQYF. CDR3 coding DNA: TGTGCCAGCAGTGAAGTCGGACAGGGGGCCTACGAGCAGTACTTC. V is TRBV2 and J is TRBJ2-7, with 10 positions matching TRBD1. With V trimmed by 1 base and J by 2 bases, 2 bases remained unmatched. The CDR3 totals 15 residues. CDR1 and CDR2 from the germline V gene are SNHLY and FYNNEI.

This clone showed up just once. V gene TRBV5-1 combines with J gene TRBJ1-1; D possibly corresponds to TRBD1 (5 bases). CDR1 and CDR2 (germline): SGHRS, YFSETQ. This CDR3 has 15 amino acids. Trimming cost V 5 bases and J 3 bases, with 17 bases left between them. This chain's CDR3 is CASSRDFLRDTEAFF. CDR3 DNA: TGCGCCAGCAGTCGGGACTTTTTACGGGACACTGAAGCTTTCTTT.

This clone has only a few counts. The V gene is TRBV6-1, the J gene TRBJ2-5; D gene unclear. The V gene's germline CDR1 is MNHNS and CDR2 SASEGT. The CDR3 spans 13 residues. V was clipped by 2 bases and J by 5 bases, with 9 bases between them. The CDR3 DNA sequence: TGTGCCAGCAGTGAACTGGCCATGGAGACCCAGTACTTC. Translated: CASSELAMETQYF.

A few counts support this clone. Here the CDR3 DNA reads TGTGCCAGCAGTTTCGTGGGTAGCGGGAGCACAGATACGCAGTATTTT. It translates to CASSFVGSGSTDTQYF. The rearrangement uses TRBV28 and TRBJ2-3, with TRBD2 identical over 7 bases. The CDR3 spans 16 residues. Looked up from germline, CDR1 is MDHEN and CDR2 is SYDVKM. V was clipped by 3 bases and J by 0 bases; unmatched bases: 6.

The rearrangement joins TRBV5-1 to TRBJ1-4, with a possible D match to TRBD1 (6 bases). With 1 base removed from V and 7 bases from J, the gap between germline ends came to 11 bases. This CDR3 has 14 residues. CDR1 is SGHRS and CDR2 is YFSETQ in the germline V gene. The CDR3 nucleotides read TGCGCCAGCAGCTTGACTCAAGGGGGTGAAAAACTGTTTTTT. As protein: CASSLTQGGEKLFF.

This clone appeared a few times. CDR3 in amino acids: CASRRTSANQETQYF. DNA for the CDR3: TGTGCCAGCCGCAGGACTAGCGCCAACCAAGAGACCCAGTACTTC. V and J are TRBV2 and TRBJ2-5; 9 bases match TRBD2. The CDR3 runs 15 residues. Germline lookup yields CDR1 SNHLY and CDR2 FYNNEI. The trim removed 8 bases at V and 0 bases at J, leaving 7 bases unmatched.

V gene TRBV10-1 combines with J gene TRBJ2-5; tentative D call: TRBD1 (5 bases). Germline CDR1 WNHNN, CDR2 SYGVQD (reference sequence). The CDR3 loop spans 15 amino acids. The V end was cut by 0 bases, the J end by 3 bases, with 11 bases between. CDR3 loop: CASSESGRKEETQYF. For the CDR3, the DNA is TGCGCCAGCAGTGAGTCGGGGCGGAAAGAAGAGACCCAGTACTTC.

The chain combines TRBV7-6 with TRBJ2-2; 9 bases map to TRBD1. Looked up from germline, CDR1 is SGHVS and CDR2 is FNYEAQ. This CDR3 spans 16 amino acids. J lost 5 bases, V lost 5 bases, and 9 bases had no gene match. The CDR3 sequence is CASSLTGGYGTGELFF. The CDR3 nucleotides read TGTGCCAGCAGCCTCACAGGGGGCTACGGAACCGGGGAGCTGTTTTTT.

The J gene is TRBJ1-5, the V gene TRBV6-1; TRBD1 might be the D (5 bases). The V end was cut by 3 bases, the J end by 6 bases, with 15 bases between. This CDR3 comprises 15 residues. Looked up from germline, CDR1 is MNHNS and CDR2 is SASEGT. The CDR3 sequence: CASSDDGGFGQPQHF. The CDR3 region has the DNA TGTGCCAGCAGTGATGATGGGGGGTTCGGTCAGCCCCAGCATTTT.

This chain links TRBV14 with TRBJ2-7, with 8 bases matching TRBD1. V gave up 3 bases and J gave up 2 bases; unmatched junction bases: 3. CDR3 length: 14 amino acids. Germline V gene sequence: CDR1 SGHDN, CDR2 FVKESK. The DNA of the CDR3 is TGTGCCAGCAGCCACGGACAGGGTACCTACGAGCAGTACGTC. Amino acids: CASSHGQGTYEQYV.

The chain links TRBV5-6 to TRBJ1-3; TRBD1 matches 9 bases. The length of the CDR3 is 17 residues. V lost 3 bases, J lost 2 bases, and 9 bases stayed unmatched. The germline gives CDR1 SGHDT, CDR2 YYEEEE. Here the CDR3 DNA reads TGTGCCAGCAGCTCCAACAGGGGGCTAGGGGCTGGAAACACCATATATTTT. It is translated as CASSSNRGLGAGNTIYF.

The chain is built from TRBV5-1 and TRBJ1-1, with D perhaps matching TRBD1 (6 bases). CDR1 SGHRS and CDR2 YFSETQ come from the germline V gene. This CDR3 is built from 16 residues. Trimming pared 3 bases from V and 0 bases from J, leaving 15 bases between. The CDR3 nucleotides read TGCGCCAGCAGCTCAACCGCCGGGACAATGAACACTGAAGCTTTCTTT. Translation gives CASSSTAGTMNTEAFF.

CDR3 sequence: CASSLRLAGGLSYNEQFF. The CDR3 DNA reads as TGCGCCAGCAGCCTGAGACTAGCGGGAGGACTCTCCTACAATGAGCAGTTCTTC. The genes are TRBV4-1 and TRBJ2-1, with 13 bases identical to TRBD2. The J segment lost 0 bases and the V segment lost 4 bases, leaving 6 bases of the junction unmatched. Germline CDR1 and CDR2: MGHRA and YSYEKL. The length of the CDR3 is 18 residues.

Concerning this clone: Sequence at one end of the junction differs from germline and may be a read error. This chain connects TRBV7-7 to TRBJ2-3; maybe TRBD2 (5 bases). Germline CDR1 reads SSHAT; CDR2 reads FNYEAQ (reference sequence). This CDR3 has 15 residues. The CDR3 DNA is TGTGCTAGCAGCCTCGGACTGATGGGGTCAGATACGCAGTATTTT. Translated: CASSLGLMGSDTQYF.

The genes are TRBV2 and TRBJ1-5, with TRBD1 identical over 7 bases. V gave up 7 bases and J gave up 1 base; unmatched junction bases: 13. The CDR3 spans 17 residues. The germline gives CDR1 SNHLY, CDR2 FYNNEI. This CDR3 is CASKGQTTWASNQPQHF. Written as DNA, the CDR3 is TGTGCCAGCAAGGGACAGACCACCTGGGCGAGCAATCAGCCCCAGCATTTT.